One sample yielded the 30 T cell receptor beta chains listed below, sequenced in a study of memory CD4+ T cells and cytomegalovirus serostatus. Single viable CD3+CD4+CD8-CD45RO+ cells were sorted as the memory CD4+ T cells. Sequencing was performed with immunoSEQ multiplex PCR; in TCRdb, only in-frame clones are kept and a portion is missing. The sample lists under 80,000 clones, 82% occurring once. Sequenced input: memory CD4+ T cells from blood. The receptors originated from an adult in good health and CMV-seronegative.

Here the CDR3 reads CASSQDRRGKGEQYF. CDR3 nucleotides: TGTGCCAGCAGCCAAGACCGGCGCGGGAAAGGCGAGCAGTACTTC. The J gene is TRBJ2-7, the V gene TRBV14; D may be TRBD2 (6 bases). Germline V gene lookup returns CDR1 SGHDN and CDR2 FVKESK. Trimming shortened V by 0 bases and J by 6 bases, and 15 bases separated the two germline ends. This CDR3 has 15 amino acids.

The chain carries TRBV30 and TRBJ2-7, with 12 bases that match TRBD2. The CDR3 loop spans 16 amino acids. Germline lookup yields CDR1 GTSNPN and CDR2 SVGIG (reference sequence). The V segment lost 1 base and the J segment 2 bases; nucleotides outside the gene matches: 6. The CDR3: CAWSASGRAGTYEQYF. The CDR3 region has the DNA TGTGCCTGGAGTGCTAGCGGGAGGGCCGGTACCTACGAGCAGTACTTC.

The sample holds one count of this clone. The junction does not match germline at one end; this may be a read error. V is TRBV2 and J is TRBJ1-5; 7 positions match TRBD1. Germline CDR1 reads SNHLY; CDR2 reads FYNNEI. The CDR3 runs to 15 residues. DNA of the CDR3: TGTGCCGGCAGGGCTTTAAGGGGGCCCAATCAGCCCCAGCATTTT. Translation gives CAGRALRGPNQPQHF. Supplemented by reference TRBV2 and TRBJ1-5, the full variable domain reads EPEVTQTPSHQVTQMGQEVILRCVPISNHLYFYWYRQILGQKVEFLVSFYNNEISEKSEIFDDQFSVERPDGSNFTLKIRSTKLEDSAMYFCAGRALRGPNQPQHFGDGTRLSIL.

The genes are TRBV6-5 and TRBJ1-2; no definite D call. The CDR3 totals 11 residues. Germline assignment: CDR1 MNHEY and CDR2 SVGAGI. With 7 bases removed from V and 8 bases from J, the gap between germline ends came to 11 bases. The DNA of the CDR3 is TGTGCCAGCAATGGACCGGGGGGCTACACCTTC. Translating it yields CASNGPGGYTF.

The DNA of the CDR3 is TGTGCCAGCAGCGAACAGGGGAGCGGGCTAAACATTCAGTACTTC. As protein: CASSEQGSGLNIQYF. The chain joins TRBV7-3 to TRBJ2-4; tentatively, D is TRBD1 (7 bases). Germline V gives CDR1 SGHTA, CDR2 FQGTGA. V was trimmed by 5 bases and J by 6 bases, leaving 17 bases between them. The CDR3 consists of 15 residues.

The sample holds a few counts of this clone. V gene TRBV19 combines with J gene TRBJ2-7; the match to TRBD1 covers 10 bases. The germline V gene has CDR1 LNHDA and CDR2 SQIVND (reference sequence). The V gene end was trimmed by 5 bases and the J gene end by 3 bases; junction bases not matched to a gene: 7. This CDR3 has 15 residues. CDR3 nucleotides: TGTGCCAGTAGTCCCTGGACAGGGGGTGACTACGAGCAGTACTTC. Translation: CASSPWTGGDYEQYF. Drawing the rest from reference TRBV19 and TRBJ2-7, the complete variable domain is DGGITQSPKYLFRKEGQNVTLSCEQNLNHDAMYWYRQDPGQGLRLIYYSQIVNDFQKGDIAEGYSVSREKKESFPLTVTSAQKNPTAFYLCASSPWTGGDYEQYFGPGTRLTVT.

The CDR3 DNA reads TGTGCTAGTGGTTGGCTTGGGACCCAGTACTTC. Residues: CASGWLGTQYF. The chain recombines TRBV12-5 with TRBJ2-5; no firm D call. Germline assignment: CDR1 LGHNT and CDR2 FRNRAP. Trimming left V 4 bases short and J 7 bases short, with 7 bases between. This CDR3 region has 11 residues.

A note on this clone: Other DNA sequences in the sample encode the same CDR3. V and J are TRBV5-1 and TRBJ1-1; 8 nucleotides align to TRBD1. This CDR3 region has 14 residues. V lost 0 bases to trimming and J lost 4 bases; unmatched junction nucleotides: 2. In germline, CDR1 is SGHRS, CDR2 YFSETQ. CDR3 amino acids: CASSLAGGGTEAFF. In nucleotides, the CDR3 is TGCGCCAGCAGCTTGGCAGGGGGCGGCACTGAAGCTTTCTTT.

The chain carries TRBV9 and TRBJ2-1, with D unresolved. With 0 bases removed from V and 0 bases from J, the gap between germline ends came to 7 bases. Germline V CDR1 and CDR2: SGDLS, YYNGEE. The length of the CDR3 is 15 residues. CDR3 coding DNA: TGTGCCAGCAGCGTAGTAGTGGCCTCCTACAATGAGCAGTTCTTC. Encoded protein: CASSVVVASYNEQFF.

The gene calls are TRBV5-1 and TRBJ1-2; perhaps TRBD1 as D (5 bases). CDR3 length: 16 amino acids. Between the trimmed V and J ends, which lost 4 bases and 8 bases, there was a span of 24 bases. Germline V gene data show CDR1 as SGHRS and CDR2 as YFSETQ. The CDR3 nucleotides read TGCGCCAGCAGCCCCGGACCTACGAGGGGCGTTGGGGGCTACACCTTC. It yields the protein CASSPGPTRGVGGYTF.

This clone was detected only a few times. This chain connects TRBV6-1 to TRBJ2-7, with 12 bases that match TRBD2. This CDR3 comprises 14 residues. V lost 6 bases to trimming and J lost 4 bases; unmatched junction nucleotides: 4. The germline CDR1 and CDR2 sequences are MNHNS and SASEGT. This chain's CDR3 is CASRRLAGVYEQYF. The CDR3 bases are TGTGCCAGCAGAAGACTAGCGGGAGTTTACGAGCAGTACTTC.

This clone has only one observation. The chain's CDR3 is CASSPQSPGYNSPLHF. The CDR3 DNA reads as TGTGCCAGCAGCCCACAAAGCCCGGGGTATAATTCACCCCTCCACTTT. V gene TRBV7-6 combines with J gene TRBJ1-6; D gene unclear. V gave up 5 bases and J gave up 4 bases, with 15 bases separating them. The CDR3 has 16 amino acids. Per germline, CDR1 SGHVS and CDR2 FNYEAQ.

V is TRBV5-6 and J is TRBJ2-6; no clear D. The CDR3 is 13 residues long. V was trimmed by 5 bases and J by 0 bases, leaving 3 bases between them. Germline values: CDR1 SGHDT, CDR2 YYEEEE. As DNA, the CDR3 is TGTGCCAGCAGGCTCTCTGGGGCCAACGTCCTGACTTTC. Its protein is CASRLSGANVLTF.

The rearrangement links TRBV6-1 to TRBJ1-5; 7 positions match TRBD1. J lost 5 bases, V lost 8 bases, and 9 bases had no gene match. There are 14 residues in the CDR3. Germline CDR1 MNHNS, CDR2 SASEGT. The CDR3 coding sequence is TGTGCCAGCCGGCTCACAGGGGACGATCAGCCCCAGCATTTT. It is translated as CASRLTGDDQPQHF.

The chain recombines TRBV2 with TRBJ2-2; 11 nucleotides align to TRBD2. The V gene's germline CDR1 is SNHLY and CDR2 FYNNEI. Trimming removed 8 bases from V and 8 bases from J; junction bases left unmatched: 13. This CDR3 is 16 amino acids long. The CDR3 DNA is TGTGCCAGCCGGTGGGGACTAGCGGCCCCTGGGGGGGAGCTGTTTTTT. It specifies CASRWGLAAPGGELFF.

Only one count was recorded for this clone. Written as DNA, the CDR3 is TGTGCCAGCAGGCCCCTGACAGGGGTCAAGCCCCAGCATTTT. Its protein is CASRPLTGVKPQHF. The V call is TRBV6-5, the J call TRBJ1-5, with 8 nucleotides matching TRBD1. V gave up 6 bases and J gave up 8 bases; unmatched junction bases: 9. The CDR3 consists of 14 residues. Germline loops: CDR1 MNHEY, CDR2 SVGAGI.

This chain links TRBV28 with TRBJ1-4, with D unresolved. This CDR3 spans 14 amino acids. Germline V CDR1 and CDR2: MDHEN, SYDVKM. Trimming took off 6 bases at V and 6 bases at J, with 14 bases between the two ends. This CDR3 reads CASSTPEAYEKLFF. DNA of the CDR3: TGTGCCAGCAGCACCCCGGAGGCTTATGAAAAACTGTTTTTT.

The chain couples TRBV30 to TRBJ1-2; D ambiguous. Between the trimmed V and J ends, which lost 0 bases and 8 bases, there was a span of 13 bases. This CDR3 is built from 13 residues. From germline, CDR1 is GTSNPN and CDR2 SVGIG (reference sequence). The CDR3 nucleotides read TGTGCCTGGAGTGTAGGAAGTGCGGACGGCTACACCTTC. The encoded protein is CAWSVGSADGYTF.

The genes are TRBV11-3 and TRBJ2-7; unclear D gene. CDR1 is SGHNT, CDR2 YENEEA, per germline. V was trimmed by 1 base and J by 7 bases, leaving 11 bases between them. The CDR3 consists of 13 residues. Here the CDR3 reads CASSLGPLGEQYF. Written as DNA, the CDR3 is TGTGCCAGCAGCTTAGGGCCGCTCGGGGAGCAGTACTTC.

V usage is TRBV10-1 and J usage is TRBJ2-1; TRBD1 agrees at 8 bases. With V trimmed by 4 bases and J by 9 bases, 5 bases remained unmatched. This CDR3 comprises 13 residues. The germline CDR1 and CDR2 sequences are WNHNN and SYGVQD (reference sequence). The CDR3 nucleotides read TGCGCCAGCAGTGGGACAGGGTTACGTGAGCAGTTCTTC. As protein: CASSGTGLREQFF.

V is TRBV2 and J is TRBJ2-7; perhaps D is TRBD1 or TRBD2 (5 bases each). This CDR3 spans 14 amino acids. Germline loops: CDR1 SNHLY, CDR2 FYNNEI. Trimming left V 6 bases short and J 2 bases short, with 14 bases between. CDR3: CASRAGTAPYEQYF. As DNA, the CDR3 is TGTGCCAGCAGGGCCGGGACGGCCCCCTACGAGCAGTACTTC.

The chain couples TRBV14 to TRBJ1-1, with unresolved D. The CDR3 loop spans 14 amino acids. With 4 bases removed from V and 2 bases from J, the gap between germline ends came to 11 bases. CDR1 and CDR2 (germline): SGHDN, FVKESK. The CDR3 DNA is TGTGCCAGCAGCCTCGGGATTTTCAACACTGAAGCTTTCTTT. Protein product: CASSLGIFNTEAFF.

The chain has TRBV10-1 and TRBJ2-2; 9 positions agree with TRBD1. The CDR3 length is 14 residues. With V trimmed by 10 bases and J by 5 bases, 8 bases remained unmatched. CDR1 and CDR2 (germline): WNHNN, SYGVQD (reference sequence). CDR3 amino acids: CATSGTGMTGELFF. DNA of the CDR3: TGCGCCACCTCCGGGACAGGGATGACCGGGGAGCTGTTTTTT.

The chain uses TRBV4-1 and TRBJ1-4; TRBD1 might be the D (5 bases). V was trimmed by 2 bases and J by 6 bases, leaving 22 bases between them. Germline values: CDR1 MGHRA, CDR2 YSYEKL. This CDR3 has 18 amino acids. The CDR3 loop is CASSQRWSGGRVDEKLFF. As DNA, the CDR3 is TGCGCCAGCAGCCAACGGTGGTCAGGCGGCAGGGTCGATGAAAAACTGTTTTTT.

The chain joins TRBV5-1 to TRBJ1-1; D is perhaps TRBD1 (5 bases). The CDR3 has 13 amino acids. The V end was cut by 5 bases, the J end by 4 bases, with 12 bases between. Per the germline V gene, CDR1 is SGHRS and CDR2 is YFSETQ. As DNA, the CDR3 is TGCGCCAGCAGAACGTCAGGGACCACTGAAGCTTTCTTT. It encodes CASRTSGTTEAFF.

The V gene is TRBV30, the J gene TRBJ2-4; 7 nucleotides align to TRBD1. This CDR3 region has 14 residues. In germline, CDR1 is GTSNPN, CDR2 SVGIG (reference sequence). The CDR3 bases are TGTTCGGTGAGGGGGCGCGAGGCTGGAAACATTCAGTACTTC. Encoded protein: CSVRGREAGNIQYF.

The gene calls are TRBV5-1 and TRBJ1-1, with a possible D match to TRBD1 (5 bases). Germline CDR1 and CDR2: SGHRS and YFSETQ. CDR3 size: 12 residues. Trimming cost V 6 bases and J 5 bases, with 11 bases left between them. Here the CDR3 DNA reads TGCGCCAGCACCCTCGAGGGGACTGAAGCTTTCTTT. Residues: CASTLEGTEAFF.

The chain combines TRBV4-1 with TRBJ2-7; 13 nucleotides agree with TRBD2. V trimming: 3 bases; J trimming: 2 bases; junction bases outside the gene matches: 4. There are 16 residues in the CDR3. Germline CDR1 and CDR2: MGHRA and YSYEKL. The CDR3 nucleotides are TGCGCCAGCAGCCAGCCAACTAGCGGGGGGGCCTACGAGCAGTACTTC. Translation: CASSQPTSGGAYEQYF.

The chain uses TRBV7-6 and TRBJ2-5; 9 bases map to TRBD2. This CDR3 has 14 residues. From germline, CDR1 is SGHVS and CDR2 FNYEAQ. V was clipped by 0 bases and J by 5 bases; unmatched bases: 1. The CDR3 is CASSLAAGGETQYF. The CDR3 nucleotides are TGTGCCAGCAGCTTAGCCGCGGGGGGGGAGACCCAGTACTTC. The variable domain in full, completed from reference TRBV7-6 and TRBJ2-5, reads GAGVSQSPRYKVTKRGQDVALRCDPISGHVSLYWYRQALGQGPEFLTYFNYEAQQDKSGLPNDRFSAERPEGSISTLTIQRTEQRDSAMYRCASSLAAGGETQYFGPGTRLLVL.

Notes on this clone: This sample includes further DNA sequences coding for the same CDR3. J is TRBJ1-1 and V is TRBV18; D gene uncertain. Trimming pared 1 base from V and 0 bases from J, leaving 6 bases between. Germline values: CDR1 KGHSH, CDR2 LQKENI. This CDR3 has 14 amino acids. The CDR3 loop reads CASSPQGVNTEAFF. The CDR3, as DNA: TGTGCCAGCTCACCACAAGGCGTGAACACTGAAGCTTTCTTT.